This TCR beta chain was obtained from a study of T cell changes during pregnancy in multiple sclerosis. The table came from immunoSEQ multiplex PCR; TCRdb's copy has only in-frame clones and leaves some out. The sample yields about 100,000 clones, 90% to 95% seen once. Germline V gives CDR1 MNHEY, CDR2 SVGAGI. CDR3 length equals 12 residues. V trimming: 6 bases; J trimming: 10 bases; junction bases outside the gene matches: 7. This TCR came from a female donor with multiple sclerosis, enrolled in a pregnancy study. The rearrangement links TRBV6-5 to TRBJ2-3; TRBD2 matches at 7 bases. Sequenced here: peripheral blood, sampled before pregnancy. The CDR3 loop is CASRTAGLPQYF. Here the CDR3 DNA reads TGTGCCAGCAGGACAGCGGGACTTCCGCAGTATTTT.